Below, one TCR beta chain is given with its context. With 0 bases removed from V and 5 bases from J, the gap between germline ends came to 14 bases. CDR3 length: 16 residues. Germline assignment: CDR1 ENHRY and CDR2 SYGVKD. Assay used: immunoSEQ multiplex PCR; TCRdb lists only in-frame clones, some missing. The table lists 50,000 to 70,000 clones, approximately 86% of them singletons. This sample stems from a study of technical replicates of blood from four donors. The sample taken for sequencing was PBMCs. The receptor was derived from a human donor in good health. Some clones in this sample may be carry-over from other donors' samples. This chain joins TRBV10-3 and TRBJ1-5; D is unclear. In nucleotides, the CDR3 is TGTGCCATCAGTGAGTCGGAGTTGACGATTGATCAGCCCCAGCATTTT. It translates to CAISESELTIDQPQHF.